This TCR beta chain was sequenced in a study of blood T cell repertoires in COVID-19. CDR3 size: 14 residues. Looked up from germline, CDR1 is SGHDN and CDR2 is FVKESK. V was trimmed by 3 bases and J by 0 bases, leaving 6 bases between them. Profiling relied on immunoSEQ multiplex PCR, and the TCRdb table lists in-frame clones only, not all of them. The table shows about 180,000 clones, with roughly 88% occurring only once. This receptor was obtained from a man between 50 and 59 years old who had recovered from COVID-19. The chain uses TRBV14 and TRBJ1-3, with D unclear. Source material: PBMCs or T cells enriched from blood (not recorded which). The CDR3 is CASSQLSSGNTIYF. CDR3 nucleotide sequence: TGTGCCAGCAGCCAGCTGAGCTCTGGAAACACCATATATTTT. The full variable domain, rest sourced from reference TRBV14 and TRBJ1-3, is EAGVTQFPSHSVIEKGQTVTLRCDPISGHDNLYWYRRVMGKEIKFLLHFVKESKQDESGMPNNRFLAERTGGTYSTLKVQPAELEDSGVYFCASSQLSSGNTIYFGEGSWLTVV.